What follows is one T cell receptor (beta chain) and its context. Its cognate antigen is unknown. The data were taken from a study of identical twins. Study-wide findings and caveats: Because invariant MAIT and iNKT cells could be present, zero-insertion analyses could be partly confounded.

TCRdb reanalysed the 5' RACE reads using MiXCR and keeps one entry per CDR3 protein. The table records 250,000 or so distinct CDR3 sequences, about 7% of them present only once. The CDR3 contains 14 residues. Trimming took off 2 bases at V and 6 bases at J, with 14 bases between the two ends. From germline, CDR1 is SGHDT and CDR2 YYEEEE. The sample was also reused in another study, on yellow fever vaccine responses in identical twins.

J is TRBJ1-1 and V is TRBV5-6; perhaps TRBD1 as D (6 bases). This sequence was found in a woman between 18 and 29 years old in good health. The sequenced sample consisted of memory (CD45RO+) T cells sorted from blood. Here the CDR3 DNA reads TGTGCCAGCAGCTTTGGGGGCAGTTTGTCTGAAGCTTTCTTT. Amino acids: CASSFGGSLSEAFF.